What follows are 8 T cell receptor beta chains derived from one specimen sequenced in a study of Ad26.COV2.S vaccination and SARS-CoV-2 variants (dated by TCRdb to the early 2020s). The library relied on the immunoSEQ multiplex PCR assay. In its TCRdb copy, this immuneACCESS table keeps in-frame sequences only and misses some clones. Where compared with another copy, unresolved V genes explain less than half of these, and the others have no known cause. For this sample there are about 480,000 clones; about 83% appear just once. The ten largest clones represent roughly 13% of the sample. The treatment or condition label on this specimen signifies: around 19 received Ad26.COV2.S at low or high dose, single or two shots; several received placebo; per-sample allocation not given. For vaccine and placebo recipients, repertoires were sequenced using samples collected on day 63 after the first injection.

The source was peripheral blood, collected in a trial of Ad26.COV2.S vaccine versus placebo. Receptors originate from a person between 18 and 59 years old who received the Ad26.COV2.S COVID-19 vaccine or a placebo.

The chain is built from TRBV5-1 and TRBJ2-1; D ambiguous. V was pared by 1 base and J by 0 bases, with 5 bases between. Germline assignment: CDR1 SGHRS and CDR2 YFSETQ. The CDR3 has 14 amino acids. CDR3 nucleotide sequence: TGCGCCAGCAGCTTGAGTGGCTCCTACAATGAGCAGTTCTTC. It specifies CASSLSGSYNEQFF.

The genes are TRBV2 and TRBJ2-7, with TRBD2 matching 12 bases. Trimming removed 1 base from V and 0 bases from J; junction bases left unmatched: 7. Germline loops: CDR1 SNHLY, CDR2 FYNNEI. The CDR3 runs to 18 residues. The chain's CDR3 is CASSEDRLAGGFSYEQYF. The DNA for the CDR3 is TGTGCCAGCAGTGAAGATCGTCTAGCGGGAGGGTTCTCCTACGAGCAGTACTTC. Complete variable domain (other parts from reference TRBV2 and TRBJ2-7): EPEVTQTPSHQVTQMGQEVILRCVPISNHLYFYWYRQILGQKVEFLVSFYNNEISEKSEIFDDQFSVERPDGSNFTLKIRSTKLEDSAMYFCASSEDRLAGGFSYEQYFGPGTRLTVT.

This clone was recorded once. The chain uses TRBV4-1 and TRBJ1-1; maybe TRBD1 (6 bases). Trimming cost V 2 bases and J 5 bases, with 12 bases left between them. The CDR3 runs 14 residues. CDR1 and CDR2 (germline): MGHRA, YSYEKL. The CDR3 nucleotides are TGCGCCAGCAGCCAAACTACAGGGTCTACTGAAGCTTTCTTT. Residues: CASSQTTGSTEAFF.

The CDR3 is CASSTSRDRATF. The CDR3 bases are TGTGCCAGCAGCACTTCCCGGGACAGGGCAACCTTC. The V gene is TRBV14, the J gene TRBJ1-2, with 9 positions matching TRBD1. Losses at the gene ends were 5 bases for V and 14 bases for J; bases not matched to a gene: 9. Germline V gene lookup returns CDR1 SGHDN and CDR2 FVKESK. This CDR3 region has 12 residues. The complete variable domain, with remaining parts taken from reference TRBV14 and TRBJ1-2, reads EAGVTQFPSHSVIEKGQTVTLRCDPISGHDNLYWYRRVMGKEIKFLLHFVKESKQDESGMPNNRFLAERTGGTYSTLKVQPAELEDSGVYFCASSTSRDRATFGSGTRLTVV.

The CDR3 loop is CASSLGGRNEQFF. The CDR3 DNA reads as TGTGCCAGCAGCTTGGGGGGGCGGAATGAGCAGTTCTTC. This chain connects TRBV7-2 to TRBJ2-1; weak D call: TRBD2 (7 bases). The CDR3 spans 13 residues. Trimming cost V 3 bases and J 7 bases, with 10 bases left between them. Germline V gene lookup returns CDR1 SGHTA and CDR2 FQGNSA.

The rearrangement joins TRBV29-1 to TRBJ1-2; D call uncertain. Trimming removed 2 bases from V and 2 bases from J, with 6 bases in between. This CDR3 region has 12 residues. CDR1 is SQVTM and CDR2 is ANQGSEA in the germline V gene. CDR3 sequence (DNA): TGCAGCGTTGAACGACGGAACTATGGCTACACCTTC. Its protein product is CSVERRNYGYTF.

The J gene is TRBJ2-1, the V gene TRBV7-2, with D possibly TRBD2 on 6 matching bases. Trimming took 5 bases from V and 5 from J, leaving 13 bases between them. The CDR3 spans 14 residues. CDR1 SGHTA and CDR2 FQGNSA come from the germline V gene. As DNA, the CDR3 is TGTGCCAGCAGCCACGGGACTTGGGACAATGAGCAGTTCTTC. Translated, it gives CASSHGTWDNEQFF.

This clone was counted only a few times. The rearrangement uses TRBV28 and TRBJ1-3; maybe TRBD1 (6 bases). V was cut by 2 bases and J by 0 bases, with 14 bases left in between. The CDR3 extends over 17 amino acids. Per germline, CDR1 MDHEN and CDR2 SYDVKM. DNA for the CDR3: TGTGCCAGCAGTTTAGTTCTCGGACAGTTCTCTGGAAACACCATATATTTT. Amino acids: CASSLVLGQFSGNTIYF.